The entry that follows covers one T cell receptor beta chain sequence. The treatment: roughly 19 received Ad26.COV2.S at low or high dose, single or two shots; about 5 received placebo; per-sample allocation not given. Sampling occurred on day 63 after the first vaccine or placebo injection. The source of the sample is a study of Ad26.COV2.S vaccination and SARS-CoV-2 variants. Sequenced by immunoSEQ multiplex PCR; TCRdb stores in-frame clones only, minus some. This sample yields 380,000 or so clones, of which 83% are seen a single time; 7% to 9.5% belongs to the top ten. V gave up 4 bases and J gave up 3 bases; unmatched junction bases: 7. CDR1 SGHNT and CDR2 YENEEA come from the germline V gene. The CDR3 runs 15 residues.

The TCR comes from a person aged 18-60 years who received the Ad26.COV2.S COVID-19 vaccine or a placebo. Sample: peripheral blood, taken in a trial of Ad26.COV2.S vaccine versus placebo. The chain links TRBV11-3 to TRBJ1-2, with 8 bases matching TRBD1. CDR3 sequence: CASSSSGGWDYGYTF. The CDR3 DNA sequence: TGTGCCAGCAGCTCGTCAGGGGGCTGGGACTATGGCTACACCTTC.